A single sample gave rise to the 31 T cell receptor beta chains below, sequenced in a study of beta chain features in type 1 diabetes. Overall study results and limits: Within each of all four CD4+ subsets, Type 1 diabetes patients had TCRB CDR3s that were moderately but significantly shorter.

No antigen has been assigned to these receptors. cDNA synthesis used the whole RNA isolate, giving expressed TCRB sequences. TCRdb's copy holds only in-frame clones and misses some; the assay was immunoSEQ multiplex PCR. The sample consists of around 260,000 clones, roughly 25% of them appearing once. Source material: naive CD4+ T cells from blood. The receptors come from a woman in her 30s with type 1 diabetes.

The chain couples TRBV30 to TRBJ2-5, with TRBD1 identical over 9 bases. The J call may be mistaken, given a closer DNA end match to TRBJ2-7. The CDR3 sequence is 12 residues long. The V gene's germline CDR1 is GTSNPN and CDR2 SVGIG (reference sequence). CDR3 in amino acids: CAWRATGGEQYF. The CDR3 coding sequence is TGTGCCTGGAGGGCGACAGGGGGCGAGCAGTACTTC.

This clone was observed a handful of times. V gene TRBV30 combines with J gene TRBJ2-3, with D maybe TRBD2 (5 bases). Per germline, CDR1 GTSNPN and CDR2 SVGIG (reference sequence). V was pared by 1 base and J by 6 bases, with 11 bases between. CDR3 size: 13 residues. This CDR3 is CAWSEILGDTQYF. DNA for the CDR3: TGTGCCTGGAGTGAAATACTAGGGGATACGCAGTATTTT.

The genes are TRBV28 and TRBJ2-7; no definite D call. Per the germline V gene, CDR1 is MDHEN and CDR2 is SYDVKM. Trimming stripped 2 bases from V and 6 bases from J, with 8 bases between. The CDR3 covers 12 residues. The CDR3 loop is CASSLPLAEQYF. Written as DNA, the CDR3 is TGTGCCAGCAGTTTACCCTTGGCCGAGCAGTACTTC.

The genes are TRBV18 and TRBJ2-1, with unresolved D. V was trimmed by 2 bases and J by 8 bases, leaving 7 bases between them. Germline V gene lookup returns CDR1 KGHSH and CDR2 LQKENI. This CDR3 has 12 residues. The CDR3, as DNA: TGTGCCAGCTCACCAACAAGCGATGAGCAGTTCTTC. It codes for CASSPTSDEQFF.

This clone was seen more than once but under ten times. V is TRBV2 and J is TRBJ1-4; D is possibly TRBD1 (6 bases). Trimming stripped 2 bases from V and 14 bases from J, with 21 bases between. The CDR3 covers 15 residues. From germline, CDR1 is SNHLY and CDR2 FYNNEI. The DNA for the CDR3 is TGTGCCAGCAGTGAACACAGGGATATTCGAACGGGGCTGTTTTTT. Protein product: CASSEHRDIRTGLFF.

This clone has just a few counts. CDR3 loop: CAWSPPLLASYGYTF. DNA of the CDR3: TGTGCCTGGAGTCCACCCCTTTTAGCTAGCTATGGCTACACCTTC. The V gene is TRBV30, the J gene TRBJ1-2; D remains unclear. CDR1 GTSNPN and CDR2 SVGIG come from the germline V gene (reference sequence). This CDR3 spans 15 amino acids. The V and J ends lost 2 bases and 4 bases respectively, with 17 bases between them.

The sample holds a few counts of this clone. This rearrangement joins TRBV2 to TRBJ2-7; 15 nucleotides agree with TRBD2. CDR1 is SNHLY, CDR2 FYNNEI, per germline. This CDR3 is 14 amino acids long. V shed 8 bases and J 4 bases; nucleotides not matched to a gene: 3. CDR3 in DNA: TGTGCCAGCTCCGGGACTAGCGGGGGGTACGAGCAGTACTTC. This sequence encodes CASSGTSGGYEQYF.

In its sample, this clone was seen a few times. V and J are TRBV2 and TRBJ2-7; D is unresolved. CDR1 and CDR2 (germline): SNHLY, FYNNEI. Trimming pared 6 bases from V and 3 bases from J, leaving 15 bases between. The CDR3 spans 14 residues. The DNA for the CDR3 is TGTGCCAGCAGAAGACAAGGTTCCTACTACGAGCAGTACTTC. Its translation is CASRRQGSYYEQYF.

V usage is TRBV28 and J usage is TRBJ2-7; 10 bases agree with TRBD1. V shed 8 bases, J shed 4 bases, and the junction held 8 bases outside the gene matches. The CDR3 is 14 amino acids. Germline V gene sequence: CDR1 MDHEN, CDR2 SYDVKM. The CDR3, as DNA: TGTGCCAGCCGGGACAGGGGAAAGTTATACGAGCAGTACTTC. The encoded protein is CASRDRGKLYEQYF.

This sequence joins TRBV15 and TRBJ2-3; maybe TRBD2 (6 bases). The CDR3 consists of 16 residues. CDR1 and CDR2 from the germline V gene are LNHNV and YYDKDF (reference sequence). Trimming pared 1 base from V and 4 bases from J, leaving 15 bases between. CDR3: CATSRVAIGGADTQYF. The CDR3 DNA reads as TGTGCCACCAGCAGAGTGGCCATCGGGGGTGCAGATACGCAGTATTTT.

This clone was observed a few times. This chain links TRBV6-6 with TRBJ1-2; TRBD1 aligns across 7 bases. This CDR3 has 14 residues. J gave up 4 bases and V 6 bases, and 8 bases lay outside the gene matches. Per germline, CDR1 MNHNY and CDR2 SVGAGI (reference sequence). CDR3 nucleotide sequence: TGTGCCAGCAGGGCGGGACAGAACGGCTATGGCTACACCTTC. It yields the protein CASRAGQNGYGYTF.

V gene TRBV6-6 combines with J gene TRBJ1-2; a possible D gene is TRBD1 (5 bases). In germline, CDR1 is MNHNY, CDR2 SVGAGI (reference sequence). With 5 bases removed from V and 4 bases from J, the gap between germline ends came to 11 bases. There are 13 residues in the CDR3. The CDR3 reads CASSNQGTYGYTF. The CDR3 nucleotides read TGTGCCAGCAGTAACCAGGGTACCTATGGCTACACCTTC.

This clone was seen more than once but under ten times. The rearrangement joins TRBV15 to TRBJ2-1; TRBD2 matches 12 bases. CDR1 and CDR2 (germline): LNHNV, YYDKDF (reference sequence). There are 20 residues in the CDR3. After removal of 0 bases from V and 0 bases from J, the junction contained 9 bases not matched to a gene. In DNA, the CDR3 is TGTGCCACCAGCAGAGATGCCGGGGCTAGCGGGAGGGCCTCCTACAATGAGCAGTTCTTC. This codes for CATSRDAGASGRASYNEQFF. The whole variable domain, remainder taken from reference TRBV15 and TRBJ2-1, is DAMVIQNPRYQVTQFGKPVTLSCSQTLNHNVMYWYQQKSSQAPKLLFHYYDKDFNNEADTPDNFQSRRPNTSFCFLDIRSPGLGDTAMYLCATSRDAGASGRASYNEQFFGPGTRLTVL.

This chain uses TRBV5-1 with TRBJ2-7; D is possibly TRBD2 (6 bases). V gave up 4 bases and J gave up 7 bases, with 18 bases separating them. Per germline, CDR1 SGHRS and CDR2 YFSETQ. This CDR3 spans 14 amino acids. In nucleotides, the CDR3 is TGCGCCAGCAGCAAGGAGGGCTCGGTGTTTGAGCAGTACTTC. It is translated as CASSKEGSVFEQYF.

CDR3 DNA sequence: TGCAGCGTTGTACGGGACACAGATACGCAGTATTTT. Amino acid sequence: CSVVRDTDTQYF. The chain has TRBV29-1 and TRBJ2-3; D may be TRBD2 (5 bases). Trimming stripped 4 bases from V and 2 bases from J, with 7 bases between. The CDR3 covers 12 residues. Germline V gene sequence: CDR1 SQVTM, CDR2 ANQGSEA.

V is TRBV28 and J is TRBJ2-5; 12 nucleotides line up with TRBD2. V dropped 6 bases and J dropped 7; count of bases not matched to a gene: 15. The length of the CDR3 is 17 residues. Germline V gives CDR1 MDHEN, CDR2 SYDVKM. CDR3 DNA: TGTGCCAGCAGACCTTCCGGGACTAGCGGGCGCAAAGGGACCCAGTACTTC. Residues: CASRPSGTSGRKGTQYF.

The chain combines TRBV6-6 with TRBJ2-3; 8 bases map to TRBD2. V trimming: 0 bases; J trimming: 5 bases; junction bases outside the gene matches: 1. The CDR3 is 14 amino acids. Germline V gene data show CDR1 as MNHNY and CDR2 as SVGAGI (reference sequence). CDR3 sequence reads: CASSYSTSEDTQYF. DNA for the CDR3: TGTGCCAGCAGTTACTCGACTAGCGAAGATACGCAGTATTTT.

This clone was observed a handful of times. The chain uses TRBV5-1 and TRBJ2-5; the D is unclear. Trimming shortened V by 0 bases and J by 5 bases, and 11 bases separated the two germline ends. This CDR3 has 14 amino acids. Germline V gene data show CDR1 as SGHRS and CDR2 as YFSETQ. The CDR3: CASSLGPTGETQYF. In nucleotides, the CDR3 is TGCGCCAGCAGCTTGGGACCGACCGGGGAGACCCAGTACTTC.

This clone was counted between two and nine times. The chain links TRBV7-8 to TRBJ2-5, with D uncertain. This CDR3 comprises 14 residues. Trimming removed 2 bases at V and 1 base at J, with 8 bases between. Germline-derived CDR1 and CDR2 are SGHVS and FQNEAQ. CDR3: CASSLIPVQETQYF. The CDR3 DNA reads as TGTGCCAGCAGCTTAATTCCGGTCCAAGAGACCCAGTACTTC.

The rearrangement joins TRBV6-1 to TRBJ1-2; the match to TRBD1 covers 10 bases. The CDR3 covers 13 residues. V lost 3 bases to trimming and J lost 6 bases; unmatched junction nucleotides: 1. Germline V gives CDR1 MNHNS, CDR2 SASEGT. In DNA form, the CDR3 reads TGTGCCAGCAGTGAGGGGACAGGGGATGGCTACACCTTC. Amino acid sequence: CASSEGTGDGYTF.

V gene TRBV19 combines with J gene TRBJ2-3; the D is unclear. The CDR3 is made up of 13 amino acids. Germline V lookup: CDR1 LNHDA, CDR2 SQIVND (reference sequence). Here the CDR3 DNA reads TGTGTCTCGGTGCCCCCAAGTCGAGATACGCAGTATTTT. It translates to CVSVPPSRDTQYF.

This clone was detected only once. This chain joins TRBV6-4 and TRBJ2-1; no reliable D call. The CDR3 loop spans 15 amino acids. Trimming left V 2 bases short and J 1 base short, with 9 bases between. The V gene's germline CDR1 is MRHNA and CDR2 SNTAGT. The CDR3 DNA is TGTGCCAGCAGTGACACTATGGGTTCCTACAATGAGCAGTTCTTC. Residues: CASSDTMGSYNEQFF.

This sequence joins TRBV9 and TRBJ2-1; tentatively, D is TRBD2 (6 bases). Germline V gene lookup returns CDR1 SGDLS and CDR2 YYNGEE. CDR3 length equals 15 residues. Trimming shortened V by 4 bases and J by 4 bases, and 15 bases separated the two germline ends. CDR3 sequence (DNA): TGTGCCAGCAGCCCCCGTGGTAGCGGATACAATGAGCAGTTCTTC. Its protein is CASSPRGSGYNEQFF.

The chain uses TRBV29-1 and TRBJ1-2, with a weak D call TRBD1 (6 bases). The germline gives CDR1 SQVTM, CDR2 ANQGSEA. The V end lost 4 bases, the J end lost 4 bases, and 10 bases lay between the germline ends. There are 12 residues in the CDR3. The CDR3 DNA reads TGCAGCGTTGTGGGGGCGAGCTATGGCTACACCTTC. Translated, it gives CSVVGASYGYTF.

J is TRBJ2-1 and V is TRBV4-1, with 8 bases fitting TRBD2. Germline CDR1 MGHRA, CDR2 YSYEKL. This CDR3 has 18 residues. The trim removed 1 base at V and 3 bases at J, leaving 11 bases unmatched. The CDR3 reads CASSQGPGGRAIYNEQFF. CDR3 in DNA: TGCGCCAGCAGCCAAGGGCCGGGAGGGCGGGCAATCTACAATGAGCAGTTCTTC.

The J gene is TRBJ2-1, the V gene TRBV6-6; the D gene is possibly TRBD1 (6 bases). Trimming left V 4 bases short and J 9 bases short, with 22 bases between. Germline-derived CDR1 and CDR2 are MNHNY and SVGAGI (reference sequence). CDR3 size: 16 residues. DNA of the CDR3: TGTGCCAGCAGTTGGGACGTTCCGGGGACAATGAGTGAGCAGTTCTTC. Its protein product is CASSWDVPGTMSEQFF.

V and J are TRBV18 and TRBJ1-4, with TRBD1 matching over 8 bases. CDR3 length: 15 amino acids. The ends lost 3 bases at V and 8 bases at J; junction bases unmatched: 8. The germline CDR1 and CDR2 sequences are KGHSH and LQKENI. DNA for the CDR3: TGTGCCAGCTCACCCTCAGGGGGCGGCTCCGAAAAACTGTTTTTT. This sequence encodes CASSPSGGGSEKLFF.

There are a few counts of this clone. The chain combines TRBV4-1 with TRBJ2-7; TRBD2 agrees at 13 bases. CDR1 is MGHRA and CDR2 is YSYEKL in the germline V gene. The CDR3 contains 16 residues. V dropped 6 bases and J dropped 2; count of bases not matched to a gene: 7. The CDR3 DNA reads as TGCGCCAGCAGGGGAGCCGGGACTAGCGGGGCCTACGAGCAGTACTTC. Protein sequence: CASRGAGTSGAYEQYF.

This clone turned up a few times. Relative to the germline gene, one junction end is altered; a read error may explain this. The V gene is TRBV5-1, the J gene TRBJ1-2; D perhaps matches TRBD1 (5 bases). Germline V CDR1 and CDR2: SGHRS, YFSETQ. The CDR3 contains 13 residues. CDR3 DNA sequence: TGCGCCAGCAGCTGGGAAAGCAGGGAGGCTCCGTCCTTC. It translates to CASSWESREAPSF.

This clone was detected a few times. The V gene is TRBV2, the J gene TRBJ2-7; the match to TRBD2 covers 8 bases. CDR1 SNHLY and CDR2 FYNNEI come from the germline V gene. CDR3 length: 13 residues. Trimming removed 6 bases from V and 4 bases from J; junction bases left unmatched: 5. The DNA for the CDR3 is TGTGCCAGCAGACGGGAGGGCCCTTACGAGCAGTACTTC. It encodes CASRREGPYEQYF.

The genes are TRBV4-1 and TRBJ2-7; 8 bases match TRBD2. V lost 0 bases and J lost 4; bases outside the gene matches: 14. Germline V lookup: CDR1 MGHRA, CDR2 YSYEKL. CDR3 length: 18 residues. Written as DNA, the CDR3 is TGCGCCAGCAGCCAAGAATTGCACGGGAGGGCCTTAAATTACGAGCAGTACTTC. Translating it yields CASSQELHGRALNYEQYF.